The TCR beta chain described here comes from a study of T cell responses to AZD1222 COVID-19 vaccine. Study conclusions and caveats: In the spike-specific TCR repertoire, nearly half reportedly target unmutated variant regions.

Comment on this clone: Its target is unknown.

Clones were read by immunoSEQ multiplex PCR, and TCRdb kept only the in-frame ones, dropping some. The table has 130,000 or so clones, more than 80% seen once; the top ten hold around 0.9%. V was trimmed by 3 bases and J by 6 bases, leaving 15 bases between them. CDR1 LNHDA and CDR2 SQIVND come from the germline V gene (reference sequence). This CDR3 region has 15 residues. The material sequenced was peripheral blood, taken on day 0 of MenACWY control vaccination. The clonotype comes from an adult in good health. V usage is TRBV19 and J usage is TRBJ2-1, with D possibly matching TRBD2 (5 bases). The CDR3 reads CASSIGTGLPNEQFF. The DNA of the CDR3 is TGTGCCAGTAGTATTGGAACCGGACTCCCCAATGAGCAGTTCTTC.